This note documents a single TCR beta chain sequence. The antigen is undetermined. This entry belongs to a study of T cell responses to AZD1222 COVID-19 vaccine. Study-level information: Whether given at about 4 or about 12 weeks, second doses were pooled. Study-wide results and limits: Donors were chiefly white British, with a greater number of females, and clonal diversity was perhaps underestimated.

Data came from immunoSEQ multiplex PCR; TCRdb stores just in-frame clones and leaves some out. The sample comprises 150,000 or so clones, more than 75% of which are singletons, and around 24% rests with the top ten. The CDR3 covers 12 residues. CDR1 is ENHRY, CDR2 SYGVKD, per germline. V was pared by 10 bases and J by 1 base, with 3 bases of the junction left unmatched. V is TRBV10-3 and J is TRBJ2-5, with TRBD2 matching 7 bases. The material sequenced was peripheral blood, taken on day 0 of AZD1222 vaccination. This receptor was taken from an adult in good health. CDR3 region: CATSGIQETQYF. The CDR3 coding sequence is TGTGCCACTAGCGGAATCCAAGAGACCCAGTACTTC.